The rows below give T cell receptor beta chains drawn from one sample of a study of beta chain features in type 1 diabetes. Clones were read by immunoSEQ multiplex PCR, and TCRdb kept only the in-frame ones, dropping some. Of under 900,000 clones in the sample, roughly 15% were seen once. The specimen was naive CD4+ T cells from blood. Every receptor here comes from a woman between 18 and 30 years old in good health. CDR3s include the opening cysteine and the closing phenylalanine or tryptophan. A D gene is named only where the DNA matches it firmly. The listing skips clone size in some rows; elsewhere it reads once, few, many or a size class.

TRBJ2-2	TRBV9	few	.	TGTGCCAGCAGCGTATCCAGACAGGCAAAATTCGGGGAGCTGTTTTTT	CASSVSRQAKFGELFF
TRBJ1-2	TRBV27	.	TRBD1	TGTGCCAGCAGATTTACTGGGACAGGGAACTATGGCTACACCTTC	CASRFTGTGNYGYTF
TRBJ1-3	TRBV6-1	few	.	TGTGCCAGCCGGCCAGGGGATGGAAACACCATATATTTT	CASRPGDGNTIYF
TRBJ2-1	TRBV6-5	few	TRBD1	TGTGCCAGCACTGGGACCCGGACAGGGGCGAATGAGCAGTTCTTC	CASTGTRTGANEQFF
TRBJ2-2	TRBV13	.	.	TGTGCCAGCAGCTTAGTGGCGAGATCGAACACCGGGGAGCTGTTTTTT	CASSLVARSNTGELFF
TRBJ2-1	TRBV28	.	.	TGTGCCAGCAGTTTATGGGCTACTCGGAGGAATGAGCAGTTCTTC	CASSLWATRRNEQFF
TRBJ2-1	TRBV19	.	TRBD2	TGTGCCAGTACCCTGACTAGCGGGCCCTCCAGCTCCTACAATGAGCAGTTCTTC	CASTLTSGPSSSYNEQFF
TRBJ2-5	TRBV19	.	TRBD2	TGTGCCAGTAGTCCCCAAGATAGCGGGAGCGAGACCCAGTACTTC	CASSPQDSGSETQYF
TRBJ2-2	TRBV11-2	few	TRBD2	TGTGCCAGCAGCCGCCGTAGCGGGAAGGACACCGGGGAGCTGTTTTTT	CASSRRSGKDTGELFF
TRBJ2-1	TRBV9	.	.	TGTGCCAGCAGCGTGGCGGGGACGGCTTACAATGAGCAGTTCTTC	CASSVAGTAYNEQFF
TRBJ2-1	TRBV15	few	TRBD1	TGTGCCACCAGCAGTTCCGGGACAGCTCCCTACAATGAGCAGTTCTTC	CATSSSGTAPYNEQFF
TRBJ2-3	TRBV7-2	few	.	TGTGCCAGCAGCTTAGATGGTAGTCCCCCAGATACGCAGTATTTT	CASSLDGSPPDTQYF
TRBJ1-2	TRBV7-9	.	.	TGTGCCAGCAGCCAGGAATACGGGGGCTACACCTTC	CASSQEYGGYTF
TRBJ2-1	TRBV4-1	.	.	TGCGCCAGCAGCCAAGAGGATGAGCAGTTCTTC	CASSQEDEQFF
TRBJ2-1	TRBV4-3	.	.	TGCGCCAGCAGCAGGGACCAGGGGCCTTACAATGAGCAGTTCTTC	CASSRDQGPYNEQFF
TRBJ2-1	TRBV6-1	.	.	TGTGCCAGCAGTGAATTCTCGGGAGCAGCTTTCTACAATGAGCAGTTCTTC	CASSEFSGAAFYNEQFF
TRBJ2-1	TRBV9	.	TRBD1	TGTGCCAGCAGCCCGACCGGACAGGGTTTCGTAAATGAGCAGTTCTTC	CASSPTGQGFVNEQFF
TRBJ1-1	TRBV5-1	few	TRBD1	TGCGCCAGCAGCCCCGGGACAGGGGGCTCGAACACTGAAGCTTTCTTT	CASSPGTGGSNTEAFF
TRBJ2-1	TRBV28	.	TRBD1	TGTGCCAGCGTCAGAGGGGACAGGGATGGTAGTGAGCAGTTCTTC	CASVRGDRDGSEQFF
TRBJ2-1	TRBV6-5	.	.	TGTGCCAGCAGTTACTCACTAGACTACAATGAGCAGTTCTTC	CASSYSLDYNEQFF
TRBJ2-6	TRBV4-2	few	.	TGTGCCAGCAGCCAAGATTCAGCCTCCCCCTCTGGGGCCAACGTCCTGACTTTC	CASSQDSASPSGANVLTF
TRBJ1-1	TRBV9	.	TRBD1	TGTGCCAGCAGCCCACGGACAGGGGGGACTGAAGCTTTCTTT	CASSPRTGGTEAFF
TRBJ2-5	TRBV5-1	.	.	TGCGCCAGCAGCCCCAGGACAGTGCAAGAGACCCAGTACTTC	CASSPRTVQETQYF
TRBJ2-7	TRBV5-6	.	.	TGTGCCAGCAGCTTGAGGGGCTACGAGCAGTACTTC	CASSLRGYEQYF
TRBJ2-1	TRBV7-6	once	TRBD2	TGTGCCAGCAGCTTAGGACGGACTAGCGGGAGCTACAATGAGCAGTTCTTC	CASSLGRTSGSYNEQFF
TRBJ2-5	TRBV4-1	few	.	TGCGCCAGCAGCCAAGGATCGACACTCCAAGAGACCCAGTACTTC	CASSQGSTLQETQYF
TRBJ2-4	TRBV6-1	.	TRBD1	TGTGCCTGTCGACAGGGGCAAGAGATGGACATTCAGTACTTC	CACRQGQEMDIQYF
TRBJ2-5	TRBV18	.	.	TGTGCCAGCTCACCCCAACTAGCAAAACAAGAGACCCAGTACTTC	CASSPQLAKQETQYF
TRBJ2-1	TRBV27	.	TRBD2	TGTGCCAGCAGTGGGACTAGTAGGATCAGAGGTAATGAGCAGTTCTTC	CASSGTSRIRGNEQFF
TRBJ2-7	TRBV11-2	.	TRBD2	TGTGCCAGCAGCTTACTAGCGGGGCCTGTCTACGAGCAGTACTTC	CASSLLAGPVYEQYF
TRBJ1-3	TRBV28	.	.	TGTGCCAGCAGTTTATACGCAGGGATGGGAGTCGGAAACACCATATATTTT	CASSLYAGMGVGNTIYF
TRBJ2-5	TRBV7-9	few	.	TGTGCCAGCAGCTTAGTAGGGGTTGCGGAGACCCAGTACTTC	CASSLVGVAETQYF
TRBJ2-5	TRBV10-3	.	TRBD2	TGTGCCATCAGTGAGTCGGCGGGAGTCCGGGAGACCCAGTACTTC	CAISESAGVRETQYF
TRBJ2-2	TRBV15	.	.	TGTGCCACCAGCAGGCCTACCGGGGAGCTGTTTTTT	CATSRPTGELFF
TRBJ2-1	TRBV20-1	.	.	TGCAGTGCTAGGGGTGTACCTGAGCAGTTCTTC	CSARGVPEQFF
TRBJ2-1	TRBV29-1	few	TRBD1	TGCAGTCACAGTAATCCGGGACAGGGCTTCTACAATGAGCAGTTCTTC	CSHSNPGQGFYNEQFF
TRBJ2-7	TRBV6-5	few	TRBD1	TGTGCCAGCAGTTACCGGGACAGCTCCTACGAGCAGTACTTC	CASSYRDSSYEQYF
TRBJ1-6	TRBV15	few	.	TGTGCCACCAGCAGAGAAGTCTCCAAGTCACCCCTCCACTTT	CATSREVSKSPLHF
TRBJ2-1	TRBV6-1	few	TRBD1	TGTGCCAGCAGTGAAGCGCCGGTCAGGGGGTCTTCCAATGAGCAGTTCTTC	CASSEAPVRGSSNEQFF
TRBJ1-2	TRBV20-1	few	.	TGCAGTGCTAGACAGGGTTATGGCTACACCTTC	CSARQGYGYTF
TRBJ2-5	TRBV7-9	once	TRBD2	TGTGCCAGCAGCCAAGTAGCGGGGAACCAAGAGACCCAGTACTTC	CASSQVAGNQETQYF
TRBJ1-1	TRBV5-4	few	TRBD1	TGTGCCAGCAGCTTACCTAGGACAGGACGAAACACTGAAGCTTTCTTT	CASSLPRTGRNTEAFF
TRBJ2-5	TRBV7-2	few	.	TGTGCCAGCAGCCCGGGACAAGAAGAGACCCAGTACTTC	CASSPGQEETQYF
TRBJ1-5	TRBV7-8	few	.	TGTGCCAGCAGCCCCGTTGGACTCCACAATCAGCCCCAGCATTTT	CASSPVGLHNQPQHF
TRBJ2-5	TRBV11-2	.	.	TGTGCCAGCAGGATTCAAGCGGGTTTCCAAGAGACCCAGTACTTC	CASRIQAGFQETQYF
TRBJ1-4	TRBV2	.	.	TGTGCCAGCAGTGTGGTCCGGGCAACTAATGAAAAACTGTTTTTT	CASSVVRATNEKLFF
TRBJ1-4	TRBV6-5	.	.	TGTGCCAGCAGTGTTTGGAATGAAAAACTGTTTTTT	CASSVWNEKLFF